One and the same sample provided the 17 T cell receptor beta chains below, sequenced in a study of T-cell reconstitution after alpha-beta-depleted transplantation in children. A library of TCRbeta sequences, prepared with unique molecular identifiers, was generated. TCRdb itself ran the PCR reads through MiXCR, one entry per CDR3 protein. Of roughly 220,000 distinct CDR3 sequences listed, around 8.9% were seen once; the top ten hold approximately 4.7%. Specimen: PBMCs from the stem cell graft donor, collected from the stem cell graft. All receptors come from a human donor who donated a stem cell graft to a child with SCID.

In regard to this clonotype: A junction end diverges from the germline sequence, so it may reflect a read error. The gene calls are TRBV5-1 and TRBJ1-1; D gene unclear. CDR1 is SGHRS and CDR2 is YFSETQ in the germline V gene. There are 13 residues in the CDR3. CDR3 DNA: TGCACCAGCAGCTTGGTGGTGAGCACTGAAGCTTCCTTT. It codes for CTSSLVVSTEASF.

This clonotype was picked up many times. The chain joins TRBV7-9 to TRBJ1-1, with a possible D match to TRBD1 (5 bases). Germline loops: CDR1 SEHNR, CDR2 FQNEAQ (reference sequence). V was cut by 5 bases and J by 1 base, with 14 bases left in between. There are 15 residues in the CDR3. The CDR3 region is CASSTPGPTNTEAFF. The CDR3 nucleotides are TGTGCCAGCAGCACCCCGGGACCGACGAACACTGAAGCTTTCTTT.

This clonotype was recorded many times. The chain recombines TRBV5-1 with TRBJ2-3; a possible D gene is TRBD1 (6 bases). V lost 4 bases and J 2 bases, leaving 14 bases between the germline ends. From germline, CDR1 is SGHRS and CDR2 YFSETQ. This CDR3 comprises 15 residues. CDR3: CASSLDRSVTDTQYF. CDR3 nucleotides: TGCGCCAGCAGCCTCGACAGGTCCGTCACAGATACGCAGTATTTT.

The table lists this clonotype with many counts. The chain combines TRBV3-1 with TRBJ1-2, with D perhaps matching TRBD1 (6 bases). V shed 4 bases and J shed 6 bases, with 12 bases lying between them. The CDR3 extends over 13 amino acids. The V gene's germline CDR1 is LGHDT and CDR2 YNNKEL (reference sequence). CDR3 sequence reads: CASSLPQGHGYTF. In DNA form, the CDR3 reads TGTGCCAGCAGCCTCCCACAGGGCCATGGCTACACCTTC.

The chain employs TRBV12-3 or TRBV12-4 and TRBJ1-2; a possible D gene is TRBD1 (5 bases). V was pared by 10 bases and J by 0 bases, with 27 bases between. This CDR3 has 18 residues. The CDR3 bases are TGTGCCATCTGTTTTAACCGCAGGGCCCTAATAGCTAACTATGGCTACACCTTC. Translation gives CAICFNRRALIANYGYTF.

This clonotype was detected many times. V and J are TRBV5-1 and TRBJ2-7; D remains ambiguous. The CDR3 runs 16 residues. The germline V gene encodes CDR1 SGHRS and CDR2 YFSETQ. V lost 0 bases and J 2 bases, leaving 15 bases between the germline ends. The CDR3 is CASSLGAAASTYEQYF. CDR3 bases: TGCGCCAGCAGCTTGGGGGCGGCAGCGTCTACCTACGAGCAGTACTTC.

Only a few counts were recorded for this clonotype. The V gene is TRBV15, the J gene TRBJ1-2; 9 nucleotides agree with TRBD1. Unmatched junction bases numbered 5, after V lost 0 bases and J lost 3 bases. Germline CDR1 LNHNV, CDR2 YYDKDF (reference sequence). The CDR3 totals 16 residues. DNA for the CDR3: TGTGCCACCAGCAGAGAGACAGGGGGGGGGTACTATGGCTACACCTTC. This encodes CATSRETGGGYYGYTF.

This clonotype was observed once. This chain links TRBV7-2 with TRBJ1-2; possible D gene TRBD1, 6 bases. Trimming shortened V by 1 base and J by 8 bases, and 17 bases separated the two germline ends. This CDR3 is built from 15 residues. Germline CDR1 is SGHTA and CDR2 is FQGNSA. CDR3: CASSLDFRGATGYTF. CDR3 bases: TGTGCCAGCAGCTTAGACTTTCGGGGGGCTACAGGCTACACCTTC.

This clonotype has ten or more counts. V and J are TRBV15 and TRBJ2-3, with D maybe TRBD2 (6 bases). The CDR3 sequence is 16 residues long. From germline, CDR1 is LNHNV and CDR2 YYDKDF (reference sequence). Trimming took 0 bases from V and 6 from J, leaving 16 bases between them. CDR3 bases: TGTGCCACCAGCAGAGAATTCGGGGGTACAAAGGATACGCAGTATTTT. Protein sequence: CATSREFGGTKDTQYF.

This clonotype occurred many times. The rearrangement joins TRBV3-1 to TRBJ1-2; D not resolved. Germline CDR1 LGHDT, CDR2 YNNKEL (reference sequence). The CDR3 length is 15 residues. V lost 4 bases and J 5 bases, leaving 17 bases between the germline ends. In nucleotides, the CDR3 is TGTGCCAGCAGCCTGGGAACCCTCCTTTTTTATGGCTACACCTTC. Translating it yields CASSLGTLLFYGYTF.

This chain joins TRBV7-9 and TRBJ1-2, with 10 positions matching TRBD1. The CDR3 length is 16 residues. V lost 2 bases to trimming and J lost 6 bases; unmatched junction nucleotides: 9. CDR1 is SEHNR and CDR2 is FQNEAQ in the germline V gene (reference sequence). This chain's CDR3 is CASSLIPDRGRDGYTF. CDR3 sequence (DNA): TGTGCCAGCAGCTTAATCCCGGACAGGGGGAGAGATGGCTACACCTTC.

The chain combines TRBV7-8 with TRBJ2-4; D ambiguous. There are 14 residues in the CDR3. Trimming removed 0 bases from V and 6 bases from J, with 9 bases in between. Germline V gene sequence: CDR1 SGHVS, CDR2 FQNEAQ. CDR3 bases: TGTGCCAGCAGCTTAGCCCCTGGAGCAAACATTCAGTACTTC. Translation: CASSLAPGANIQYF.

The CDR3 DNA reads TGTGCCAGCAGCTTAGACGGAGGGGACATGCAGCCCCAGCATTTT. Its protein is CASSLDGGDMQPQHF. This chain uses TRBV7-2 with TRBJ1-5, with D maybe TRBD1 (6 bases). Trimming cost V 1 base and J 7 bases, with 14 bases left between them. The CDR3 totals 15 residues. Germline V gives CDR1 SGHTA, CDR2 FQGNSA.

In the case of this clonotype: Since a much larger clone is just one base distant, this may be a read error. This chain links TRBV7-2 with TRBJ2-5; possibly TRBD1 for D (6 bases). CDR1 and CDR2 from the germline V gene are SGHTA and FQGNSA. The CDR3 runs to 14 residues. CDR3 loop: CDSSPQGIQETQYF. CDR3 nucleotides: TGTGACAGCAGCCCCCAGGGGATCCAAGAGACCCAGTACTTC.

The J gene is TRBJ1-2, the V gene TRBV24-1, with TRBD1 matching 8 bases. The CDR3 covers 13 residues. V lost 9 bases and J lost 6; bases outside the gene matches: 8. In germline, CDR1 is KGHDR, CDR2 SFDVKD. In DNA form, the CDR3 reads TGTGCCACCCAAAGGACAGGGTCTAATGGCTACACCTTC. It is translated as CATQRTGSNGYTF.

This clonotype was observed at least ten times. The chain is built from TRBV5-6 and TRBJ1-2; D remains ambiguous. This CDR3 is built from 13 residues. Germline V gene data show CDR1 as SGHDT and CDR2 as YYEEEE. The V end lost 3 bases, the J end lost 3 bases, and 9 bases lay between the germline ends. CDR3 sequence (DNA): TGTGCCAGCAGCTGGGGTGATTACTATGGCTACACCTTC. It yields the protein CASSWGDYYGYTF.

This clonotype has ten or more counts. The chain recombines TRBV7-2 with TRBJ1-6, with D uncertain. Trimming took 2 bases from V and 7 from J, leaving 9 bases between them. The CDR3 consists of 14 residues. From germline, CDR1 is SGHTA and CDR2 FQGNSA. The DNA of the CDR3 is TGTGCCAGCAGCTTAAGAACAGTCAATTCACCCCTCCACTTT. It yields the protein CASSLRTVNSPLHF. The whole variable domain, filled in from reference TRBV7-2 and TRBJ1-6, reads GAGVSQSPSNKVTEKGKDVELRCDPISGHTALYWYRQSLGQGLEFLIYFQGNSAPDKSGLPSDRFSAERTGGSVSTLTIQRTQQEDSAVYLCASSLRTVNSPLHFGNGTRLTVT.